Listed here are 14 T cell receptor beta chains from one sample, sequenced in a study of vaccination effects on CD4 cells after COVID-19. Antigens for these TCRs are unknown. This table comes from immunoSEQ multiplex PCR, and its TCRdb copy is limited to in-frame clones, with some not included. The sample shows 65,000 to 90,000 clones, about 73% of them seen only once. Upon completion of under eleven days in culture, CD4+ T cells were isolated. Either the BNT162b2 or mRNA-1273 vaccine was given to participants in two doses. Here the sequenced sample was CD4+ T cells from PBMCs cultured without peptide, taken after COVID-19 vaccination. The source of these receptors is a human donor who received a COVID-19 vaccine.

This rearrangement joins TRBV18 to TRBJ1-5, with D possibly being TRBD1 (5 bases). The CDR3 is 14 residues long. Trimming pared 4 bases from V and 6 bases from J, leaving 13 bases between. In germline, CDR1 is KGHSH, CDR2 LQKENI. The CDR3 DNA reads TGTGCCAGCTCACTCACCAGGGAGGGTCAGCCCCAGCATTTT. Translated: CASSLTREGQPQHF. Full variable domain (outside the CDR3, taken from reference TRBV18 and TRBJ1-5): NAGVMQNPRHLVRRRGQEARLRCSPMKGHSHVYWYRQLPEEGLKFMVYLQKENIIDESGMPKERFSAEFPKEGPSILRIQQVVRGDSAAYFCASSLTREGQPQHFGDGTRLSIL.

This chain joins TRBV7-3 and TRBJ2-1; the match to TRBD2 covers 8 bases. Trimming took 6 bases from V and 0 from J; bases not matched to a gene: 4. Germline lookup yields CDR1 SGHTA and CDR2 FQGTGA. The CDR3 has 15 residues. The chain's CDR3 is CASSRGGISYNEQFF. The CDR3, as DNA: TGTGCCAGCAGTCGGGGGGGCATCTCCTACAATGAGCAGTTCTTC.

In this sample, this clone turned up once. This chain's CDR3 is CASSTGGLSVGYTF. DNA for the CDR3: TGTGCCAGCAGTACCGGGGGTCTTAGCGTTGGCTACACCTTC. J is TRBJ1-2 and V is TRBV6-5; maybe TRBD1 (5 bases). Germline lookup yields CDR1 MNHEY and CDR2 SVGAGI. The CDR3 runs to 14 residues. The V and J ends lost 5 bases and 7 bases respectively, with 17 bases between them.

The CDR3 sequence: CASSIRSEPLSNQPQHF. As DNA, the CDR3 is TGTGCCAGTAGTATAAGATCGGAACCTCTTAGCAATCAGCCCCAGCATTTT. The rearrangement uses TRBV19 and TRBJ1-5; no clear D gene. Germline V gives CDR1 LNHDA, CDR2 SQIVND (reference sequence). V lost 2 bases, J lost 0 bases, and 14 bases lay in between. The CDR3 consists of 17 residues.

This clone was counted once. CDR3 protein: CASSQAGTDTQYF. The CDR3 DNA reads as TGCGCCAGCAGTCAAGCGGGCACAGATACGCAGTATTTT. The rearrangement joins TRBV10-1 to TRBJ2-3; D perhaps matches TRBD2 (5 bases). CDR3 length equals 13 residues. Trimming pared 5 bases from V and 1 base from J, leaving 7 bases between. CDR1 and CDR2 from the germline V gene are WNHNN and SYGVQD (reference sequence).

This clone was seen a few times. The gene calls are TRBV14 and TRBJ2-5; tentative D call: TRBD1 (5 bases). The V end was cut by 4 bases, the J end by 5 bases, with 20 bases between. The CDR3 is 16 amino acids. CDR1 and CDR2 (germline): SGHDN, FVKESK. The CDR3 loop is CASSPPHQGFRETQYF. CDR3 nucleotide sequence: TGTGCCAGCAGCCCCCCCCACCAGGGTTTTCGGGAGACCCAGTACTTC.

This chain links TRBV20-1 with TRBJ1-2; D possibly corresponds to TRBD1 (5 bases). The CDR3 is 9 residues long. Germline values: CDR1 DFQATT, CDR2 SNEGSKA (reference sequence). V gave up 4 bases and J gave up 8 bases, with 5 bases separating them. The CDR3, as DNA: TGCAGTGCTACAGGGGGCTACACCTTC. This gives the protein CSATGGYTF.

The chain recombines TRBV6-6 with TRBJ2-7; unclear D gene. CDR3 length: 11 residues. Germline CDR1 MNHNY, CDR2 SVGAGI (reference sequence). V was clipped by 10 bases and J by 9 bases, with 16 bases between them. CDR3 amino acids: CANHFSGVQYV. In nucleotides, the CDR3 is TGTGCCAACCACTTCTCGGGCGTGCAGTACGTC.

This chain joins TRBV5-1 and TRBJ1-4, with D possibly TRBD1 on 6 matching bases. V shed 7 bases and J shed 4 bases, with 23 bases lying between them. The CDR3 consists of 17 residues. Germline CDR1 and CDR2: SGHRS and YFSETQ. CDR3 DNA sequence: TGCGCCAGCTCCTTAAAACAGGGATGGATTCTTAATGAAAAACTGTTTTTT. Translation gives CASSLKQGWILNEKLFF.

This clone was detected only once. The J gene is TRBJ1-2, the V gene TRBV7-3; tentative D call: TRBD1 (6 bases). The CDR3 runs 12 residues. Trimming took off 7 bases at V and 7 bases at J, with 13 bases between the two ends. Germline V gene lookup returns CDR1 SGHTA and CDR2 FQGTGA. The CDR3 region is CASIIGGSGYTF. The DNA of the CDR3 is TGTGCCAGCATCATAGGGGGTTCTGGCTACACCTTC.

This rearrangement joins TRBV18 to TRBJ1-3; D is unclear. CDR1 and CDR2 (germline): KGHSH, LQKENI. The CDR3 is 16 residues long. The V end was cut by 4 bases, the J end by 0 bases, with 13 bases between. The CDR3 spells CASSHSPEPSGNTIYF. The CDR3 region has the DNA TGTGCCAGCTCACATAGCCCGGAACCCTCTGGAAACACCATATATTTT.

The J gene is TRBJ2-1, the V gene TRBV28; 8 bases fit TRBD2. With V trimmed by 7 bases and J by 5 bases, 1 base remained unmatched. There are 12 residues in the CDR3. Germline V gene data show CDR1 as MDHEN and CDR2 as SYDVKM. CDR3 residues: CASMGLDNEQFF. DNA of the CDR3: TGTGCCAGCATGGGACTAGACAATGAGCAGTTCTTC.

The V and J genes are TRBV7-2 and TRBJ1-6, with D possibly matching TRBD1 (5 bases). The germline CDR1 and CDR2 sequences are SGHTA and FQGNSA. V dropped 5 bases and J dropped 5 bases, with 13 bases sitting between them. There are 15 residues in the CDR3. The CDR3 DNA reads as TGTGCCAGCAGCCCCGAAGGAGGGGATAATTCACCCCTCCACTTT. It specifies CASSPEGGDNSPLHF.

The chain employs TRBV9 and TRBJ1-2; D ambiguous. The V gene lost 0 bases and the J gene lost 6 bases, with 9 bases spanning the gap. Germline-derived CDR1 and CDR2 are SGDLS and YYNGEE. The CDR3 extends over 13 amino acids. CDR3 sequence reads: CASSVVGLDGYTF. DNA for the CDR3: TGTGCCAGCAGCGTAGTAGGATTAGATGGCTACACCTTC. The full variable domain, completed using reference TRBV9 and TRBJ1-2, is DSGVTQTPKHLITATGQRVTLRCSPRSGDLSVYWYQQSLDQGLQFLIQYYNGEERAKGNILERFSAQQFPDLHSELNLSSLELGDSALYFCASSVVGLDGYTFGSGTRLTVV.